Listed here are 27 T cell receptor beta chains from one sample, sequenced in a study of preoperative IRX-2 immunotherapy in early breast cancer. Treatment denoted: preoperative locoregional IRX-2 cytokine immunotherapy. Assay used: immunoSEQ multiplex PCR; TCRdb lists only in-frame clones, some missing. The repertoire holds 60,000 or so clones, with approximately 93% as singletons. Sampling was done from a patient treated with IRX-2 immunotherapy. The receptor set was obtained from a human donor with breast cancer.

The rearrangement joins TRBV5-4 to TRBJ1-2; weak D call: TRBD1 (5 bases). Germline values: CDR1 SGHNT, CDR2 YYREEE (reference sequence). The CDR3 has 13 amino acids. Trimming took 4 bases from V and 2 from J, leaving 9 bases between them. CDR3 bases: TGTGCCAGCAGCCCCGACAGCAACTATGGCTACACCTTC. Translating it yields CASSPDSNYGYTF. The full variable domain, completed using reference TRBV5-4 and TRBJ1-2, is ETGVTQSPTHLIKTRGQQVTLRCSSQSGHNTVSWYQQALGQGPQFIFQYYREEENGRGNFPPRFSGLQFPNYSSELNVNALELDDSALYLCASSPDSNYGYTFGSGTRLTVV.

The chain couples TRBV11-2 to TRBJ2-3, with D possibly matching TRBD2 (6 bases). CDR3 length equals 15 residues. V lost 2 bases to trimming and J lost 2 bases, with 11 bases between them. Per the germline V gene, CDR1 is SGHAT and CDR2 is FQNNGV. DNA of the CDR3: TGTGCCAGCAGCTTACGGGCGGGACCCACAGATACGCAGTATTTT. Translated: CASSLRAGPTDTQYF.

The rearrangement uses TRBV11-3 and TRBJ2-7, with D tentatively TRBD1 or TRBD2 (6 bases each). In germline, CDR1 is SGHNT, CDR2 YENEEA. The CDR3 consists of 15 residues. Trimming took 5 bases from V and 4 from J, leaving 18 bases between them. CDR3 protein: CASSPNPGADYEQYF. CDR3 nucleotides: TGTGCCAGCAGCCCCAACCCGGGGGCAGATTACGAGCAGTACTTC.

V and J are TRBV5-4 and TRBJ2-1, with 7 positions matching TRBD1. Germline CDR1 reads SGHNT; CDR2 reads YYREEE (reference sequence). V was clipped by 5 bases and J by 8 bases; unmatched bases: 4. CDR3 length equals 12 residues. The CDR3 reads CASRGQVDEQFF. The CDR3 bases are TGTGCCAGCAGAGGACAGGTCGATGAGCAGTTCTTC.

The rearrangement uses TRBV25-1 and TRBJ1-2; TRBD1 matches 7 bases. Germline V gives CDR1 MGHDK, CDR2 SYGVNS. The V segment lost 7 bases and the J segment 5 bases; nucleotides outside the gene matches: 4. The CDR3 runs 12 residues. The CDR3 sequence is CASMGTVYGYTF. CDR3 in DNA: TGTGCCAGCATGGGGACAGTATATGGCTACACCTTC.

The V call is TRBV7-2, the J call TRBJ1-2; a possible D gene is TRBD1 (5 bases). This CDR3 has 15 residues. In germline, CDR1 is SGHTA, CDR2 FQGNSA. Trimming took 3 bases from V and 0 from J, leaving 11 bases between them. CDR3 sequence: CASSLVGGSNYGYTF. The CDR3 nucleotides are TGTGCCAGCAGCTTGGTCGGGGGTTCTAACTATGGCTACACCTTC.

The V call is TRBV9, the J call TRBJ2-1; 9 bases agree with TRBD2. Germline V gene sequence: CDR1 SGDLS, CDR2 YYNGEE. This CDR3 spans 15 amino acids. The V gene end was trimmed by 0 bases and the J gene end by 8 bases; junction bases not matched to a gene: 6. CDR3: CASSVGGSGSHEQFF. CDR3 DNA: TGTGCCAGCAGCGTAGGCGGTAGCGGGAGTCATGAGCAGTTCTTC. The full variable domain, in which reference TRBV9 and TRBJ2-1 provide the parts outside the CDR3, is DSGVTQTPKHLITATGQRVTLRCSPRSGDLSVYWYQQSLDQGLQFLIQYYNGEERAKGNILERFSAQQFPDLHSELNLSSLELGDSALYFCASSVGGSGSHEQFFGPGTRLTVL.

The chain recombines TRBV28 with TRBJ2-3; 12 positions agree with TRBD2. CDR1 is MDHEN, CDR2 SYDVKM, per germline. The junction had 9 bases not matched to a gene; V was cut back by 3 bases and J by 2 bases. The CDR3 spans 18 residues. Here the CDR3 reads CASSLSLAGGRVTDTQYF. The CDR3 DNA follows: TGTGCCAGCAGTTTGAGTCTAGCGGGGGGGCGGGTCACAGATACGCAGTATTTT. Supplemented by reference TRBV28 and TRBJ2-3, the full variable domain reads DVKVTQSSRYLVKRTGEKVFLECVQDMDHENMFWYRQDPGLGLRLIYFSYDVKMKEKGDIPEGYSVSREKKERFSLILESASTNQTSMYLCASSLSLAGGRVTDTQYFGPGTRLTVL.

The chain has TRBV7-6 and TRBJ2-1; D gene ambiguous. V lost 1 base and J lost 8, with 15 bases in between. Looked up from germline, CDR1 is SGHVS and CDR2 is FNYEAQ. The CDR3 runs 15 residues. CDR3 protein: CASSLGAPTVYEQFF. CDR3 DNA: TGTGCCAGCAGCTTAGGGGCTCCGACCGTATATGAGCAGTTCTTC.

The chain joins TRBV4-3 to TRBJ2-7; D perhaps matches TRBD2 (6 bases). Trimming stripped 0 bases from V and 2 bases from J, with 20 bases between. The CDR3 extends over 18 amino acids. Germline V gene lookup returns CDR1 LGHNA and CDR2 YSLEER. The CDR3 DNA sequence: TGCGCCAGCAGCCAAGACTTCAAGGAACGACTAGAGGCCTACGAGCAGTACTTC. This codes for CASSQDFKERLEAYEQYF.

The chain couples TRBV6-1 to TRBJ1-5, with a weak D call TRBD1 (5 bases). The CDR3 has 14 amino acids. V gave up 7 bases and J gave up 6 bases, with 16 bases separating them. Germline values: CDR1 MNHNS, CDR2 SASEGT. In DNA, the CDR3 is TGTGCCAGCATAGGGATCACAGGTTTTCAGCCCCAGCATTTT. This translates into CASIGITGFQPQHF.

In this sample, this clone turned up once. The chain recombines TRBV7-2 with TRBJ2-3, with TRBD2 matching 7 bases. CDR3 length equals 15 residues. V dropped 1 base and J dropped 3; count of bases not matched to a gene: 4. Germline V gene data show CDR1 as SGHTA and CDR2 as FQGNSA. CDR3 nucleotides: TGTGCCAGCAGCTTAGTGGGCGGGAGAACAGATACGCAGTATTTT. The encoded protein is CASSLVGGRTDTQYF.

The V call is TRBV7-2, the J call TRBJ2-7; D perhaps matches TRBD2 (5 bases). This CDR3 has 13 amino acids. The ends were cut back, 9 bases at V and 2 bases at J, with 14 bases in the middle. Germline V gene data show CDR1 as SGHTA and CDR2 as FQGNSA. CDR3 sequence reads: CASSVGMTYEQYF. CDR3 nucleotide sequence: TGTGCCAGTTCTGTCGGGATGACCTACGAGCAGTACTTC.

This clone was detected a few times. This chain links TRBV15 with TRBJ2-7; D is possibly TRBD2 (6 bases). Trimming shortened V by 0 bases and J by 4 bases, and 10 bases separated the two germline ends. The CDR3 extends over 14 amino acids. Looked up from germline, CDR1 is LNHNV and CDR2 is YYDKDF (reference sequence). The CDR3 sequence is CATSREMGRYEQYF. CDR3 DNA: TGTGCCACCAGCAGAGAGATGGGGAGGTACGAGCAGTACTTC.

V usage is TRBV21-1 and J usage is TRBJ2-1. TRBV21-1 is listed as a pseudogene. The CDR3 has 14 residues. The CDR3 spells CASSKPTPVNEQFF. CDR3 in DNA: TGTGCCAGCAGCAAACCGACGCCGGTCAATGAGCAGTTCTTC.

V and J are TRBV29-1 and TRBJ2-5; TRBD2 aligns across 10 bases. Losses at the gene ends were 8 bases for V and 4 bases for J; bases not matched to a gene: 10. CDR1 SQVTM and CDR2 ANQGSEA come from the germline V gene. This CDR3 spans 14 amino acids. The CDR3, as DNA: TGCAGCTCACGGGGGGCTAGCGGGAGAGAGACCCAGTACTTC. It yields the protein CSSRGASGRETQYF.

The rearrangement uses TRBV13 and TRBJ1-1, with D possibly being TRBD1 (5 bases). The CDR3 runs 13 residues. V lost 2 bases and J 10 bases, leaving 14 bases between the germline ends. Germline CDR1 PRHDT, CDR2 FYEKMQ (reference sequence). CDR3 in DNA: TGTGCCAGCAGCTTAAAATTCGTAAGGGGAGCTTTCTTT. Its protein product is CASSLKFVRGAFF.

V is TRBV6-4 and J is TRBJ1-1; 10 positions match TRBD1. The V and J ends lost 2 bases and 1 base, in that order; junction bases with no gene match: 10. The CDR3 is 18 residues long. Germline loops: CDR1 MRHNA, CDR2 SNTAGT. DNA of the CDR3: TGTGCCAGCAGTGACGAGGGACAGGGGATAAACCCGAACACTGAAGCTTTCTTT. It is translated as CASSDEGQGINPNTEAFF.

This sequence joins TRBV7-3 and TRBJ2-1; D perhaps matches TRBD1 (5 bases). The CDR3 is 14 amino acids. Germline CDR1 and CDR2: SGHTA and FQGTGA. V shed 3 bases and J shed 6 bases, with 12 bases lying between them. CDR3: CASSFPSRGNEQFF. The DNA of the CDR3 is TGTGCCAGCAGCTTCCCTAGTAGGGGCAATGAGCAGTTCTTC.

V is TRBV9 and J is TRBJ2-5; TRBD1 matches at 7 bases. V gave up 0 bases and J gave up 0 bases; unmatched junction bases: 11. CDR3 size: 18 residues. The germline V gene has CDR1 SGDLS and CDR2 YYNGEE. In DNA form, the CDR3 reads TGTGCCAGCAGCGTAGGCCCGGGACAGTCAACCTACCAAGAGACCCAGTACTTC. The encoded protein is CASSVGPGQSTYQETQYF.

V and J are TRBV27 and TRBJ2-7; D possibly corresponds to TRBD2 (7 bases). Trimming took off 4 bases at V and 0 bases at J, with 13 bases between the two ends. CDR1 MNHEY and CDR2 SMNVEV come from the germline V gene (reference sequence). The CDR3 is 15 amino acids. The CDR3, as DNA: TGTGCCAGCAGTTCCGGGGGGCCAGGCTCCTACGAGCAGTACTTC. The encoded protein is CASSSGGPGSYEQYF.

This clone was found once. The V call is TRBV4-2, the J call TRBJ2-7, with unresolved D. Trimming cost V 6 bases and J 5 bases, with 8 bases left between them. The germline CDR1 and CDR2 sequences are LGHNA and YNFKEQ. The CDR3 contains 11 residues. The CDR3 DNA reads as TGTGCCAGCAGTACATTTGACGAGCAGTACTTC. Its protein is CASSTFDEQYF.

The rearrangement links TRBV29-1 to TRBJ2-5; D unclear. The germline V gene has CDR1 SQVTM and CDR2 ANQGSEA. V lost 4 bases and J lost 0, with 9 bases in between. The CDR3 has 13 amino acids. CDR3 amino acids: CSVGSLYQETQYF. DNA for the CDR3: TGCAGCGTTGGGTCACTGTACCAAGAGACCCAGTACTTC.

The chain combines TRBV15 with TRBJ2-7; the D is unclear. The CDR3 has 13 amino acids. The ends were cut back, 1 base at V and 6 bases at J, with 10 bases in the middle. Germline values: CDR1 LNHNV, CDR2 YYDKDF (reference sequence). CDR3 in DNA: TGTGCCACCAGCAGAGCAAGATCTGGCGAGCAGTACTTC. Its protein is CATSRARSGEQYF.

A remark on this clone: Distinct nucleotide sequences in the sample also encode this CDR3. The genes are TRBV4-1 and TRBJ1-2; tentatively, D is TRBD1 (5 bases). The germline V and J ends were trimmed by 7 bases and 3 bases, with 15 bases remaining between them. This CDR3 is built from 14 residues. Per the germline V gene, CDR1 is MGHRA and CDR2 is YSYEKL. DNA for the CDR3: TGCGCCAGCAACCCAGTCGGGGGTGACTATGGCTACACCTTC. Translation gives CASNPVGGDYGYTF.

This clone came up a few times. The chain joins TRBV7-2 to TRBJ1-4; D remains ambiguous. Germline assignment: CDR1 SGHTA and CDR2 FQGNSA. This CDR3 has 13 amino acids. V was trimmed by 5 bases and J by 7 bases, leaving 11 bases between them. DNA of the CDR3: TGTGCCAGCAGCCCCCCGGCAGTTGAAAAACTGTTTTTT. Translating it yields CASSPPAVEKLFF. Looking up the rest from reference TRBV7-2 and TRBJ1-4 gives the full variable domain: GAGVSQSPSNKVTEKGKDVELRCDPISGHTALYWYRQSLGQGLEFLIYFQGNSAPDKSGLPSDRFSAERTGGSVSTLTIQRTQQEDSAVYLCASSPPAVEKLFFGSGTQLSVL.

The gene calls are TRBV28 and TRBJ1-2; 10 nucleotides match TRBD1. Germline V CDR1 and CDR2: MDHEN, SYDVKM. This CDR3 is built from 16 residues. V was pared by 6 bases and J by 6 bases, with 13 bases of the junction left unmatched. CDR3 amino acids: CASSYAGTGVQNGYTF. CDR3 in DNA: TGTGCCAGCAGCTATGCCGGGACAGGGGTTCAGAATGGCTACACCTTC.